What follows are 27 T cell receptor beta chains derived from one specimen sequenced in a study of beta chain features in type 1 diabetes. Which antigens these TCRs recognize remains unknown. Reverse transcribing all isolated RNA meant expressed TCRB transcripts were sequenced. Sequenced by immunoSEQ multiplex PCR; TCRdb stores in-frame clones only, minus some. The sample consists of about 660,000 clones, 11% to 15% of them appearing once. Study-wide points: People with Type 1 diabetes carried modestly yet significantly shorter TCRB CDR3s in all four CD4+ subsets.

The material sequenced was naive CD4+ T cells from blood. The origin of the receptors is a man in his late teens or twenties with type 1 diabetes.

A remark on this clone: Additional DNA sequences in this sample encode the identical CDR3. The chain uses TRBV27 and TRBJ1-2, with TRBD1 identical over 9 bases. The CDR3 has 14 amino acids. CDR1 and CDR2 (germline): MNHEY, SMNVEV (reference sequence). J gave up 2 bases and V 4 bases, and 2 bases lay outside the gene matches. CDR3 DNA: TGTGCCAGCAGTTCCGGACAGGGGAACTATGGCTACACCTTC. It is translated as CASSSGQGNYGYTF.

This clone appeared a few times. The chain links TRBV10-3 to TRBJ2-1; TRBD2 aligns across 7 bases. The CDR3 consists of 15 residues. Looked up from germline, CDR1 is ENHRY and CDR2 is SYGVKD. V shed 5 bases and J 10 bases; nucleotides not matched to a gene: 14. CDR3 sequence: CAISSGNGRSEEQFF. The CDR3 DNA is TGTGCCATCAGTAGTGGTAACGGGAGGTCTGAAGAGCAGTTCTTC.

The rearrangement joins TRBV19 to TRBJ2-5; D is uncertain. Germline V gene data show CDR1 as LNHDA and CDR2 as SQIVND (reference sequence). CDR3 length: 13 residues. Deletions cut 2 bases from V and 5 bases from J, with 9 bases between. The CDR3 DNA follows: TGTGCCAGTAGTATAAGTGTCCCCGAGACCCAGTACTTC. Protein product: CASSISVPETQYF.

This clone occurred a few times. V gene TRBV5-6 combines with J gene TRBJ1-4; D is unclear. CDR3 length equals 14 residues. CDR1 SGHDT and CDR2 YYEEEE come from the germline V gene. V was cut by 4 bases and J by 8 bases, with 15 bases left in between. The CDR3 loop reads CASSHSTTTEKLFF. As DNA, the CDR3 is TGTGCCAGCAGCCACTCGACAACAACCGAAAAACTGTTTTTT.

Here the CDR3 DNA reads TGTGCCAGCAGCCAAGAAGGTCCTACTGAGCAGTACTTC. Its translation: CASSQEGPTEQYF. The chain carries TRBV4-2 and TRBJ2-7; D is ambiguous. This CDR3 has 13 residues. V lost 0 bases and J 7 bases, leaving 10 bases between the germline ends. The germline CDR1 and CDR2 sequences are LGHNA and YNFKEQ.

There are a few counts of this clone. The chain uses TRBV6-1 and TRBJ1-5, with a possible D match to TRBD1 (6 bases). V was cut by 4 bases and J by 0 bases, with 10 bases left in between. This CDR3 has 15 residues. CDR1 and CDR2 (germline): MNHNS, SASEGT. The chain's CDR3 is CASSVGQSSNQPQHF. The CDR3 coding sequence is TGTGCCAGCAGTGTCGGACAGTCTAGCAATCAGCCCCAGCATTTT.

The chain employs TRBV5-4 and TRBJ2-5, with 7 nucleotides matching TRBD1. After removal of 0 bases from V and 4 bases from J, the junction contained 3 bases not matched to a gene. Germline V gene lookup returns CDR1 SGHNT and CDR2 YYREEE (reference sequence). The CDR3 consists of 14 residues. CDR3 loop: CASSLDPGGETQYF. CDR3 DNA: TGTGCCAGCAGCTTGGATCCAGGGGGAGAGACCCAGTACTTC.

This clone was counted a few times. The chain links TRBV7-2 to TRBJ2-1, with a possible D match to TRBD2 (5 bases). Between the trimmed V and J ends, which lost 5 bases and 6 bases, there was a span of 17 bases. Germline V gene sequence: CDR1 SGHTA, CDR2 FQGNSA. The CDR3 contains 15 residues. The CDR3 coding sequence is TGTGCCAGCAGCGCGGACTCCTGGAGCTTCAATGAGCAGTTCTTC. Translated, it gives CASSADSWSFNEQFF. Together with reference TRBV7-2 and TRBJ2-1, the CDR3 gives the full variable domain: GAGVSQSPSNKVTEKGKDVELRCDPISGHTALYWYRQSLGQGLEFLIYFQGNSAPDKSGLPSDRFSAERTGGSVSTLTIQRTQQEDSAVYLCASSADSWSFNEQFFGPGTRLTVL.

A few counts support this clone. This sequence joins TRBV9 and TRBJ2-1, with 9 bases aligning to TRBD2. The CDR3 consists of 15 residues. Unmatched junction bases numbered 5, after V lost 5 bases and J lost 2 bases. Germline V CDR1 and CDR2: SGDLS, YYNGEE. CDR3 DNA: TGTGCCAGCAGTGCTAGCGGGACCACCTACAATGAGCAGTTCTTC. Amino acids: CASSASGTTYNEQFF.

This clone showed up just a few times. The gene calls are TRBV29-1 and TRBJ1-4; TRBD1 agrees at 10 bases. V lost 4 bases, J lost 6 bases, and 2 bases stayed unmatched. Germline V CDR1 and CDR2: SQVTM, ANQGSEA. The CDR3 is 13 amino acids. The CDR3 sequence: CSVGQGADEKLFF. Written as DNA, the CDR3 is TGCAGCGTTGGACAGGGGGCCGATGAAAAACTGTTTTTT. The whole variable domain, remainder taken from reference TRBV29-1 and TRBJ1-4, is SAVISQKPSRDICQRGTSLTIQCQVDSQVTMMFWYRQQPGQSLTLIATANQGSEATYESGFVIDKFPISRPNLTFSTLTVSNMSPEDSSIYLCSVGQGADEKLFFGSGTQLSVL.

This clone has only a few counts. The chain carries TRBV7-2 and TRBJ2-2; D is possibly TRBD2 (6 bases). The V end lost 1 base, the J end lost 6 bases, and 15 bases lay between the germline ends. The CDR3 is made up of 16 amino acids. Germline loops: CDR1 SGHTA, CDR2 FQGNSA. The CDR3 loop is CASSLDHPGSAGELFF. In nucleotides, the CDR3 is TGTGCCAGCAGCTTAGACCACCCCGGGAGCGCCGGGGAGCTGTTTTTT.

This clone was found a few times. The chain combines TRBV6-1 with TRBJ1-5; D gene unclear. Germline CDR1 is MNHNS and CDR2 is SASEGT. V lost 1 base to trimming and J lost 6 bases, with 13 bases between them. This CDR3 has 15 amino acids. The CDR3 loop reads CASSEVVGKAQPQHF. The DNA for the CDR3 is TGTGCCAGCAGTGAAGTAGTAGGAAAGGCTCAGCCCCAGCATTTT.

This chain connects TRBV10-3 to TRBJ2-7, with 9 bases aligning to TRBD2. The CDR3 runs to 16 residues. J gave up 0 bases and V 5 bases, and 8 bases lay outside the gene matches. The V gene's germline CDR1 is ENHRY and CDR2 SYGVKD. The CDR3, as DNA: TGTGCCATCAGTCCCCGGGCTAGCGGGGTCTCCTACGAGCAGTACTTC. Protein sequence: CAISPRASGVSYEQYF.

The V call is TRBV27, the J call TRBJ2-5, with 10 bases fitting TRBD2. V lost 1 base to trimming and J lost 3 bases; unmatched junction nucleotides: 5. The CDR3 runs to 16 residues. Germline V gene sequence: CDR1 MNHEY, CDR2 SMNVEV (reference sequence). This CDR3 reads CASSLFKGTSEETQYF. CDR3 nucleotides: TGTGCCAGCAGTTTATTCAAGGGGACTAGCGAAGAGACCCAGTACTTC.

This clone was found a few times. This chain uses TRBV7-2 with TRBJ2-1; 9 nucleotides agree with TRBD1. The V gene end was trimmed by 5 bases and the J gene end by 5 bases; junction bases not matched to a gene: 10. CDR3 length: 16 amino acids. Germline values: CDR1 SGHTA, CDR2 FQGNSA. In DNA form, the CDR3 reads TGTGCCAGCAGCCCAGTACTCGGGACAGGGAACAATGAGCAGTTCTTC. Amino acids: CASSPVLGTGNNEQFF.

This clone appeared a few times. J is TRBJ2-3 and V is TRBV27; TRBD2 aligns across 8 bases. Looked up from germline, CDR1 is MNHEY and CDR2 is SMNVEV (reference sequence). This CDR3 is built from 16 residues. J was trimmed by 2 bases and V by 5 bases; bases with no gene match: 9. The CDR3 nucleotides read TGTGCCAGCAGTCTAGCGGGCGCAGAATTCACAGATACGCAGTATTTT. The encoded protein is CASSLAGAEFTDTQYF.

The chain has TRBV28 and TRBJ2-5; no definite D call. Germline V gene sequence: CDR1 MDHEN, CDR2 SYDVKM. The CDR3 extends over 13 amino acids. V dropped 0 bases and J dropped 1 base, with 3 bases sitting between them. The CDR3: CASSLWAQETQYF. The CDR3 DNA follows: TGTGCCAGCAGTTTATGGGCCCAAGAGACCCAGTACTTC.

The J gene is TRBJ2-3, the V gene TRBV6-5; D ambiguous. The V end lost 6 bases, the J end lost 3 bases, and 16 bases lay between the germline ends. CDR1 MNHEY and CDR2 SVGAGI come from the germline V gene. The CDR3 consists of 15 residues. CDR3 loop: CASSLTLGKTDTQYF. DNA of the CDR3: TGTGCCAGCAGCTTGACGTTGGGGAAGACAGATACGCAGTATTTT.

The chain links TRBV7-3 to TRBJ2-5; the match to TRBD1 covers 10 bases. The J call may be in error: the DNA end matches TRBJ2-7 better. The CDR3 extends over 14 amino acids. In germline, CDR1 is SGHTA, CDR2 FQGTGA. CDR3 residues: CASSPGQGSTEQYF. CDR3 nucleotide sequence: TGTGCCAGCAGCCCGGGACAGGGGAGCACCGAGCAGTACTTC.

This chain links TRBV6-5 with TRBJ1-2; TRBD1 might be the D (6 bases). With 2 bases removed from V and 6 bases from J, the gap between germline ends came to 10 bases. This CDR3 spans 13 amino acids. CDR1 MNHEY and CDR2 SVGAGI come from the germline V gene. The CDR3 here is CASSYLDSDGYTF. The CDR3 region has the DNA TGTGCCAGCAGTTACCTGGACAGTGATGGCTACACCTTC.

This clone was seen a handful of times. The J gene is TRBJ2-5, the V gene TRBV7-9; possibly TRBD2 for D (5 bases). CDR3 length: 17 residues. V was clipped by 5 bases and J by 0 bases, with 19 bases between them. Germline V lookup: CDR1 SEHNR, CDR2 FQNEAQ (reference sequence). The CDR3 DNA reads as TGTGCCAGCAGCCCCGGAGGCGGGTCCCTGTACCAAGAGACCCAGTACTTC. Protein sequence: CASSPGGGSLYQETQYF.

This clone was picked up a small number of times. This sample also contains other DNA sequences that code for the same CDR3. The V and J genes are TRBV29-1 and TRBJ1-1; D gene ambiguous. This CDR3 has 13 residues. Trimming shortened V by 4 bases and J by 0 bases, and 9 bases separated the two germline ends. The V gene's germline CDR1 is SQVTM and CDR2 ANQGSEA. CDR3 in DNA: TGCAGCGTTGGGGTCACCTTGAACACTGAAGCTTTCTTT. As protein: CSVGVTLNTEAFF.

The rearrangement uses TRBV28 and TRBJ2-2; D is unresolved. The CDR3 covers 12 residues. Germline V gives CDR1 MDHEN, CDR2 SYDVKM. V gave up 7 bases and J gave up 4 bases, with 7 bases separating them. CDR3 nucleotides: TGTGCCAGCACCTTCCCCACCGGGGAGCTGTTTTTT. It yields the protein CASTFPTGELFF.

The chain combines TRBV11-2 with TRBJ2-5, with 7 bases fitting TRBD1. The end of the DNA is better explained by TRBJ2-7, so the J call may be wrong. The CDR3 spans 16 residues. The germline gives CDR1 SGHAT, CDR2 FQNNGV. The CDR3 bases are TGTGCCAGCAGCTTACGTGCGGACAGGCCAAACTACGAGCAGTACTTC. This sequence encodes CASSLRADRPNYEQYF.

The chain links TRBV5-1 to TRBJ2-2, with D possibly TRBD2 on 6 matching bases. The V gene lost 0 bases and the J gene lost 4 bases, with 16 bases spanning the gap. Germline V CDR1 and CDR2: SGHRS, YFSETQ. This CDR3 is 17 amino acids long. The CDR3 sequence: CASSLGSRDSLTGELFF. In DNA, the CDR3 is TGCGCCAGCAGCTTGGGTTCCAGGGACTCGCTCACCGGGGAGCTGTTTTTT.

The chain joins TRBV10-3 to TRBJ2-3; D gene unclear. This CDR3 is built from 14 residues. The germline V gene encodes CDR1 ENHRY and CDR2 SYGVKD. V was clipped by 4 bases and J by 1 base, with 9 bases between them. CDR3 sequence: CAISGVTGTDTQYF. Written as DNA, the CDR3 is TGTGCCATCAGTGGGGTAACAGGCACAGATACGCAGTATTTT.

This chain joins TRBV6-5 and TRBJ1-1; weak D call: TRBD1 (6 bases). The CDR3 has 15 amino acids. CDR1 and CDR2 (germline): MNHEY, SVGAGI. The V end lost 0 bases, the J end lost 4 bases, and 12 bases lay between the germline ends. The CDR3 nucleotides are TGTGCCAGCAGTTACTCGGGGGCGGGGGTCACTGAAGCTTTCTTT. Protein: CASSYSGAGVTEAFF.